What follows are 20 T cell receptor beta chains derived from one specimen sequenced in a study of cytomegalovirus exposure and HLA in healthy donors. In the PCR, 60 Vbeta and 13 Jbeta primers were used. Libraries were prepared by immunoSEQ multiplex PCR; TCRdb keeps only in-frame clonotypes and omits some of them. The table includes roughly 110,000 clones, roughly four fifths detected once. Sequencing was performed on PBMCs. The receptors originated from a male donor in good health and CMV-seropositive.

This sequence joins TRBV9 and TRBJ2-7, with TRBD2 identical over 7 bases. Germline CDR1 is SGDLS and CDR2 is YYNGEE. CDR3 length: 12 amino acids. The V and J ends lost 0 bases and 6 bases, in that order; junction bases with no gene match: 0. The CDR3 spells CASSVGGSEQYF. CDR3 coding DNA: TGTGCCAGCAGCGTAGGCGGGAGCGAGCAGTACTTC.

The V and J genes are TRBV6-1 and TRBJ2-7; weak D call: TRBD1 (5 bases). Germline V gene data show CDR1 as MNHNS and CDR2 as SASEGT. The V and J ends lost 5 bases and 6 bases respectively, with 20 bases between them. This CDR3 region has 15 residues. CDR3 DNA sequence: TGTGCCAGCAGTATGGGGCCCCTGGAGCTGGGCGAGCAGTACTTC. This encodes CASSMGPLELGEQYF.

This clone was observed once. The chain combines TRBV5-1 with TRBJ1-1, with D possibly being TRBD1 (5 bases). Germline V CDR1 and CDR2: SGHRS, YFSETQ. The CDR3 runs to 15 residues. Trimming pared 3 bases from V and 2 bases from J, leaving 14 bases between. This CDR3 is CASSSYLGDNTEAFF. CDR3 sequence (DNA): TGCGCCAGCAGCTCGTATTTAGGGGATAACACTGAAGCTTTCTTT.

This sequence joins TRBV23-1 and TRBJ2-7, with a possible D match to TRBD1 (5 bases). TRBV23-1 is reported as an ORF; its role is uncertain. V lost 2 bases and J lost 5, with 37 bases in between. The CDR3 covers 22 residues. Here the CDR3 reads CASSQDPAPGRERLYRIHEQYF. For the CDR3, the DNA is TGCGCCAGCAGTCAAGACCCGGCCCCCGGCAGGGAAAGATTATATAGGATCCACGAGCAGTACTTC.

The V call is TRBV4-1, the J call TRBJ2-7; 8 nucleotides agree with TRBD1. In germline, CDR1 is MGHRA, CDR2 YSYEKL. The ends lost 4 bases at V and 4 bases at J; junction bases unmatched: 9. This CDR3 comprises 15 residues. The CDR3 reads CASSPRTGTGYEQYF. CDR3 sequence (DNA): TGCGCCAGCAGCCCCCGGACAGGGACAGGATACGAGCAGTACTTC.

The chain uses TRBV28 and TRBJ1-5; tentative D call: TRBD1 (5 bases). The CDR3 is 13 amino acids. V lost 6 bases to trimming and J lost 4 bases, with 10 bases between them. Germline V gene data show CDR1 as MDHEN and CDR2 as SYDVKM. Here the CDR3 DNA reads TGTGCCAGCAGAATCGGGGGTAATCAGCCCCAGCATTTT. Its protein product is CASRIGGNQPQHF.

As to this clone: At one end the junction does not follow the germline gene, possibly because of a read error. The rearrangement links TRBV7-7 to TRBJ1-1; D gene unclear. CDR1 and CDR2 from the germline V gene are SSHAT and FNYEAQ (reference sequence). CDR3 size: 14 residues. The CDR3 sequence is CASSPMAANTEAFF. The CDR3 DNA follows: TGTGCTAGCAGCCCCATGGCGGCGAACACTGAAGCTTTCTTT.

The genes are TRBV5-1 and TRBJ1-6; 7 nucleotides match TRBD1. The CDR3 runs 14 residues. The V segment lost 4 bases and the J segment 10 bases; nucleotides outside the gene matches: 8. Germline V CDR1 and CDR2: SGHRS, YFSETQ. This CDR3 is CASSPRTGPSPLHF. The CDR3 DNA reads TGCGCCAGCAGCCCTCGGACAGGACCCTCACCCCTCCACTTT.

This chain joins TRBV7-2 and TRBJ2-7, with D tentatively TRBD2 (5 bases). V lost 3 bases and J lost 0, with 12 bases in between. The CDR3 covers 15 residues. Germline assignment: CDR1 SGHTA and CDR2 FQGNSA. The CDR3 DNA reads TGTGCCAGCAGCTTGCGAGGGCCGAGCTCCTACGAGCAGTACTTC. Protein: CASSLRGPSSYEQYF.

The rearrangement uses TRBV6-5 and TRBJ1-1, with D possibly being TRBD1 (6 bases). The CDR3 contains 15 residues. Trimming took off 5 bases at V and 6 bases at J, with 19 bases between the two ends. The germline V gene encodes CDR1 MNHEY and CDR2 SVGAGI. CDR3: CASSRPRTGSAEAFF. The CDR3, as DNA: TGTGCCAGCAGTCGGCCTCGAACAGGGTCGGCTGAAGCTTTCTTT.

This clone was seen just once. V gene TRBV7-9 combines with J gene TRBJ2-3; D is ambiguous. CDR3 size: 14 residues. The V end was cut by 5 bases, the J end by 5 bases, with 14 bases between. Per germline, CDR1 SEHNR and CDR2 FQNEAQ (reference sequence). CDR3 sequence: CASSTNQFGDTQYF. The CDR3 nucleotides are TGTGCCAGCAGCACCAATCAGTTTGGAGATACGCAGTATTTT.

This chain uses TRBV19 with TRBJ1-1, with 8 bases matching TRBD1. The CDR3 covers 16 residues. The junction had 8 bases not matched to a gene; V was cut back by 5 bases and J by 0 bases. The V gene's germline CDR1 is LNHDA and CDR2 SQIVND (reference sequence). The CDR3 region is CASSLGQGPMNTEAFF. CDR3 in DNA: TGTGCCAGTAGTCTTGGACAGGGACCAATGAACACTGAAGCTTTCTTT. The full variable domain, in which reference TRBV19 and TRBJ1-1 provide the parts outside the CDR3, is DGGITQSPKYLFRKEGQNVTLSCEQNLNHDAMYWYRQDPGQGLRLIYYSQIVNDFQKGDIAEGYSVSREKKESFPLTVTSAQKNPTAFYLCASSLGQGPMNTEAFFGQGTRLTVV.

The chain is built from TRBV11-2 and TRBJ1-5, with 8 bases that match TRBD1. The CDR3 totals 13 residues. J lost 9 bases, V lost 5 bases, and 6 bases had no gene match. The germline CDR1 and CDR2 sequences are SGHAT and FQNNGV. Here the CDR3 reads CASSVDRARPQHF. The CDR3 coding sequence is TGTGCCAGCAGCGTGGACAGGGCACGGCCCCAGCATTTT.

This sequence joins TRBV10-3 and TRBJ1-2; D not resolved. The V and J ends lost 2 bases and 8 bases respectively, with 15 bases between them. The CDR3 has 14 residues. CDR1 is ENHRY and CDR2 is SYGVKD in the germline V gene. CDR3 bases: TGTGCCATCAGTGAGAGGGAGGGTGTGGGAGGCTACACCTTC. Its translation is CAISEREGVGGYTF.

The chain links TRBV5-6 to TRBJ2-7, with a possible D match to TRBD1 (5 bases). Per germline, CDR1 SGHDT and CDR2 YYEEEE. This CDR3 has 14 amino acids. Between the trimmed V and J ends, which lost 0 bases and 3 bases, there was a span of 10 bases. CDR3 region: CASSLGQRFYEQYF. CDR3 nucleotides: TGTGCCAGCAGCTTGGGACAGAGGTTCTACGAGCAGTACTTC. The whole variable domain, remainder taken from reference TRBV5-6 and TRBJ2-7, is DAGVTQSPTHLIKTRGQQVTLRCSPKSGHDTVSWYQQALGQGPQFIFQYYEEEERQRGNFPDRFSGHQFPNYSSELNVNALLLGDSALYLCASSLGQRFYEQYFGPGTRLTVT.

The gene calls are TRBV5-6 and TRBJ2-1, with D tentatively TRBD1 (6 bases). V shed 3 bases and J shed 6 bases, with 16 bases lying between them. Germline CDR1 SGHDT, CDR2 YYEEEE. The CDR3 loop spans 15 amino acids. CDR3 DNA sequence: TGTGCCAGCAGCTATTACAGGGCCAGGGGCAATGAGCAGTTCTTC. Protein: CASSYYRARGNEQFF.

The chain recombines TRBV6-5 with TRBJ2-1, with 7 bases fitting TRBD1. The CDR3 totals 15 residues. Germline CDR1 MNHEY, CDR2 SVGAGI. Losses at the gene ends were 0 bases for V and 8 bases for J; bases not matched to a gene: 7. The CDR3 protein is CASSYSGPGGDEQFF. The CDR3 DNA is TGTGCCAGCAGTTACTCGGGCCCAGGGGGAGATGAGCAGTTCTTC.

This clone has more than one count but fewer than ten. The chain has TRBV7-6 and TRBJ1-5, with D uncertain. The germline V and J ends were trimmed by 5 bases and 7 bases, with 12 bases remaining between them. CDR1 and CDR2 (germline): SGHVS, FNYEAQ. This CDR3 contains 13 residues. The CDR3 protein is CASSPTEGQPQHF. The DNA for the CDR3 is TGTGCCAGCAGCCCCACAGAGGGACAGCCCCAGCATTTT.

The V call is TRBV11-2, the J call TRBJ2-7; 7 positions agree with TRBD1. After removal of 3 bases from V and 9 bases from J, the junction contained 17 bases not matched to a gene. Germline CDR1 reads SGHAT; CDR2 reads FQNNGV. This CDR3 region has 16 residues. CDR3 in DNA: TGTGCCAGCAGCTTTATAAGGACAGGACCCATCCGGCGGCAGTACTTC. Translating it yields CASSFIRTGPIRRQYF. Full variable domain (outside the CDR3, taken from reference TRBV11-2 and TRBJ2-7): EAGVAQSPRYKIIEKRQSVAFWCNPISGHATLYWYQQILGQGPKLLIQFQNNGVVDDSQLPKDRFSAERLKGVDSTLKIQPAKLEDSAVYLCASSFIRTGPIRRQYFGPGTRLTVT.

V usage is TRBV11-2 and J usage is TRBJ2-1, with 8 bases lining up with TRBD1. The CDR3 contains 12 residues. V shed 8 bases and J 8 bases; nucleotides not matched to a gene: 5. The germline gives CDR1 SGHAT, CDR2 FQNNGV. For the CDR3, the DNA is TGTGCCAGCGGACAGGGTCCGCATGAGCAGTTCTTC. Its protein product is CASGQGPHEQFF. Full variable domain (outside the CDR3, taken from reference TRBV11-2 and TRBJ2-1): EAGVAQSPRYKIIEKRQSVAFWCNPISGHATLYWYQQILGQGPKLLIQFQNNGVVDDSQLPKDRFSAERLKGVDSTLKIQPAKLEDSAVYLCASGQGPHEQFFGPGTRLTVL.